This TCR beta chain was found in a study of T cell repertoires in ileal Crohn's disease. Study observations and caveats: Active smokers at surgery had more clonal expansions than non-smokers.

The CDR3 has 15 residues. Between the trimmed V and J ends, which lost 2 bases and 0 bases, there was a span of 9 bases. The V gene's germline CDR1 is SGHRS and CDR2 YFSETQ. The sample's time point: neoterminal ileum biopsy at postoperative endoscopy, about 6 months after surgery. This clone appeared a single time. Its matching antigen is unknown. TCRdb's copy holds only in-frame clones and misses some; the assay was immunoSEQ multiplex PCR. This table has 15,000 to 20,000 clones, more than 65% appearing once. This clonotype was sampled from an adult with Crohn's disease. What was sequenced was ileal tissue. The chain carries TRBV5-1 and TRBJ2-1; D is ambiguous. CDR3 DNA sequence: TGCGCCAGCAGCTTAGAGGAAAGCTCCTACAATGAGCAGTTCTTC. This translates into CASSLEESSYNEQFF.